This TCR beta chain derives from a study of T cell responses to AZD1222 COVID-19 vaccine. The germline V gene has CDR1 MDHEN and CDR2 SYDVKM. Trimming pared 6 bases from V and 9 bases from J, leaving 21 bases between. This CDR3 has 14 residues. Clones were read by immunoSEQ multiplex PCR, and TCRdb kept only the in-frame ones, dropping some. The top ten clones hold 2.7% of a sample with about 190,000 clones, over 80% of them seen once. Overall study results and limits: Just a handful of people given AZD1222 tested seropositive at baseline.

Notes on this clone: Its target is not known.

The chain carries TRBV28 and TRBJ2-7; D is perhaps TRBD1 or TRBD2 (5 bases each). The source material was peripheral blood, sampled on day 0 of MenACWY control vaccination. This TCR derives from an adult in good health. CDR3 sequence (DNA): TGTGCCAGCAGATTTTCCCTGCCGAAGGGACGGCAGTACTTC. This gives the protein CASRFSLPKGRQYF.